The rows below give T cell receptor beta chains drawn from one sample of a study of CD8 T cells in Susac syndrome. TCRdb redid the calling of the immunoSEQ multiplex PCR reads with MiXCR, one entry per CDR3 protein. This table holds about 300,000 distinct CDR3 sequences, roughly 85% found once. Sequencing used CD8+ T cells from PBMCs. The receptors stem from a human donor with multiple sclerosis. Both conserved end residues are part of each CDR3. The order of the fields is J gene, V gene, CDR3 protein.

j_gene: TRBJ2-1
v_gene: TRBV5-8
CDR3aa: CASSLPLGQGWPEQFF

j_gene: TRBJ1-5
v_gene: TRBV6-5
CDR3aa: CASSPGQGGPQHF

j_gene: TRBJ2-5
v_gene: TRBV7-2
CDR3aa: CASSLWTDQETQYF

j_gene: TRBJ2-1
v_gene: TRBV7-9
CDR3aa: CASSLGWGGRYNEQFF

j_gene: TRBJ2-7
v_gene: TRBV11-2
CDR3aa: CASSILSSDTIASGRASYEQYF

j_gene: TRBJ2-3
v_gene: TRBV10-1
CDR3aa: CASSESPAGSTDTQYF

j_gene: TRBJ2-1
v_gene: TRBV19
CDR3aa: CASSFTGGSYNEQFF

j_gene: TRBJ2-7
v_gene: TRBV27
CDR3aa: CASSSGHTYEQYF

j_gene: TRBJ2-1
v_gene: TRBV9
CDR3aa: CASSVEDGQGYNEQFF

j_gene: TRBJ2-2
v_gene: TRBV12-5
CDR3aa: CASGRGGELFF

j_gene: TRBJ1-1
v_gene: TRBV4-3
CDR3aa: CASSPTGNTEAFF

j_gene: TRBJ1-2
v_gene: TRBV29-1
CDR3aa: CSVEGQGIAGYTF

j_gene: TRBJ2-1
v_gene: TRBV12-3/TRBV12-4
CDR3aa: CASSPGLAGPSSYNEQFF

j_gene: TRBJ1-1
v_gene: TRBV30
CDR3aa: CAWRPGINTEAFF

j_gene: TRBJ1-4
v_gene: TRBV28
CDR3aa: CASSFDRGTGDEKLFF

j_gene: TRBJ1-1
v_gene: TRBV7-9
CDR3aa: CASSLERQGTEAFF

j_gene: TRBJ2-7
v_gene: TRBV5-4
CDR3aa: CASSPGTGFHEQYF

j_gene: TRBJ1-4
v_gene: TRBV25-1
CDR3aa: CASSESTGRNEKLFF

j_gene: TRBJ2-1
v_gene: TRBV28
CDR3aa: CASSLGLGIPPNEQFF

j_gene: TRBJ2-1
v_gene: TRBV5-4
CDR3aa: CASSFRGGSYNEQFF

j_gene: TRBJ2-7
v_gene: TRBV6-2/TRBV6-3
CDR3aa: CASSYLRGTTFPEVHEQYF

j_gene: TRBJ2-1
v_gene: TRBV7-6
CDR3aa: CASSPRVGPSYNEQFF

j_gene: TRBJ2-7
v_gene: TRBV9
CDR3aa: CASNPENEQYF

j_gene: TRBJ2-7
v_gene: TRBV19
CDR3aa: CAVYGSLNEQYF

j_gene: TRBJ2-7
v_gene: TRBV7-6
CDR3aa: CASSLEGSGGGEQYF

j_gene: TRBJ2-1
v_gene: TRBV4-1
CDR3aa: CASSQDKYGPGGNEQFF

j_gene: TRBJ2-2
v_gene: TRBV27
CDR3aa: CASSLWVAGELFF

j_gene: TRBJ2-1
v_gene: TRBV28
CDR3aa: CASRGTSTYNEQFF

j_gene: TRBJ2-7
v_gene: TRBV7-2
CDR3aa: CASSLTSPIDEQYF

j_gene: TRBJ2-1
v_gene: TRBV12-5
CDR3aa: CASGLSGVGLNNEQFF

j_gene: TRBJ2-2
v_gene: TRBV19
CDR3aa: CASSMMGETGELFF